Presented here are 23 T cell receptor beta chains from one specimen sequenced in a study of response to subunit inactivated influenza vaccine. From the RT-PCR reads, TCRdb called clonotypes with MiXCR, one entry per CDR3 protein. This table holds hundreds of thousands of distinct CDR3 sequences, around 16% found once. Here the sequenced sample was PBMCs from blood, taken roughly 13 days after vaccination. Receptors originate from a man aged 50 to 60 who received an inactivated influenza vaccine.

The chain has TRBV12-3 or TRBV12-4 and TRBJ1-2; D is unclear. The CDR3 contains 13 residues. V lost 1 base to trimming and J lost 7 bases, with 10 bases between them. CDR3 coding DNA: TGTGCCAGCAGTTTAGTGATGGGCGGTGGCTACACCTTC. The encoded protein is CASSLVMGGGYTF.

There are many counts of this clonotype. CDR3 sequence (DNA): TGTGCCAGCAGGTTGGACGCCAGAAAACAAGAGACCCAGTACTTC. It codes for CASRLDARKQETQYF. The chain joins TRBV6-1 to TRBJ2-5; D call uncertain. The CDR3 sequence is 15 residues long. Germline assignment: CDR1 MNHNS and CDR2 SASEGT. The V end was cut by 6 bases, the J end by 2 bases, with 16 bases between.

As concerns this clonotype: Mismatch with germline at one junction end may stem from a read error. This rearrangement joins TRBV11-3 to TRBJ2-7; D call uncertain. The CDR3 is made up of 13 amino acids. In germline, CDR1 is SGHNT, CDR2 YENEEA. CDR3 nucleotide sequence: TGTGCCAGCAGTTTAGGCCCGCTCTCCGAGCAGTACTTC. It encodes CASSLGPLSEQYF.

CDR3 in amino acids: CASSPKYGTDTQYF. The CDR3 nucleotides are TGTGCCAGCTCTCCCAAGTATGGCACAGATACGCAGTATTTT. The chain uses TRBV18 and TRBJ2-3; no clear D. V shed 6 bases and J shed 1 base, with 11 bases lying between them. The CDR3 is 14 amino acids. Germline loops: CDR1 KGHSH, CDR2 LQKENI.

A few counts support this clonotype. V and J are TRBV23-1 and TRBJ2-1; 8 positions agree with TRBD2. TRBV23-1 is an ORF, and what it does is uncertain. After removal of 6 bases from V and 8 bases from J, the junction contained 12 bases not matched to a gene. The CDR3 has 15 residues. The CDR3 DNA follows: TGCGCCAGCAGCCCCGGGGGGGGAGGAGGTTATGAGCAGTTCTTC. Encoded protein: CASSPGGGGGYEQFF.

This clonotype was observed a handful of times. V gene TRBV5-1 combines with J gene TRBJ2-2; the D gene is possibly TRBD1 (6 bases). Germline assignment: CDR1 SGHRS and CDR2 YFSETQ. Trimming pared 0 bases from V and 5 bases from J, leaving 8 bases between. CDR3 size: 14 residues. The CDR3 DNA is TGCGCCAGCAGCTTGGCCCAGGGGACCGGGGAGCTGTTTTTT. This gives the protein CASSLAQGTGELFF.

The chain employs TRBV20-1 and TRBJ2-2; D gene uncertain. Trimming pared 6 bases from V and 7 bases from J, leaving 9 bases between. Per germline, CDR1 DFQATT and CDR2 SNEGSKA (reference sequence). The CDR3 spans 11 residues. The CDR3 protein is CSAPYYGELFF. Here the CDR3 DNA reads TGCAGTGCCCCGTACTACGGGGAGCTGTTTTTT.

This clonotype has more than one count but fewer than ten. V is TRBV6-5 and J is TRBJ2-2; TRBD2 might be the D (6 bases). Between the trimmed V and J ends, which lost 1 base and 3 bases, there was a span of 9 bases. The CDR3 runs 15 residues. Germline V gene sequence: CDR1 MNHEY, CDR2 SVGAGI. Here the CDR3 reads CASSYYGTYTGELFF. The DNA for the CDR3 is TGTGCCAGCAGTTACTACGGGACTTACACCGGGGAGCTGTTTTTT.

This clonotype was observed at least ten times. V gene TRBV7-8 combines with J gene TRBJ2-1; TRBD2 matches 7 bases. CDR3 length: 13 amino acids. V trimming: 1 base; J trimming: 12 bases; junction bases outside the gene matches: 6. Germline V CDR1 and CDR2: SGHVS, FQNEAQ. CDR3 loop: CASSLGRERTQFF. The CDR3, as DNA: TGTGCCAGCAGCTTAGGGCGGGAGAGGACGCAGTTCTTC.

This clonotype came up a few times. The rearrangement joins TRBV5-1 to TRBJ1-2; D gene uncertain. Germline V gives CDR1 SGHRS, CDR2 YFSETQ. The CDR3 sequence is 14 residues long. Trimming removed 4 bases at V and 1 base at J, with 11 bases between. In nucleotides, the CDR3 is TGCGCCAGCAGCGTCTCGGGAAGTAACTATGGCTACACCTTC. Its protein product is CASSVSGSNYGYTF.

This chain uses TRBV20-1 with TRBJ2-5; D perhaps matches TRBD2 (5 bases). Trimming removed 7 bases from V and 0 bases from J, with 12 bases in between. Germline assignment: CDR1 DFQATT and CDR2 SNEGSKA (reference sequence). The CDR3 extends over 13 amino acids. CDR3 sequence reads: CSGEASNQETQYF. CDR3 DNA sequence: TGCAGTGGTGAGGCTAGCAACCAAGAGACCCAGTACTTC.

This clonotype was picked up many times. The chain is built from TRBV4-3 and TRBJ2-1; 9 positions match TRBD2. The trim removed 0 bases at V and 9 bases at J, leaving 12 bases unmatched. CDR3 length: 17 residues. In germline, CDR1 is LGHNA, CDR2 YSLEER. CDR3 loop: CASSQDVGLAGLSEQFF. The CDR3 DNA follows: TGCGCCAGCAGCCAAGATGTGGGTCTAGCGGGATTAAGTGAGCAGTTCTTC.

This clonotype has just a few counts. The V and J genes are TRBV20-1 and TRBJ2-3, with D possibly TRBD2 on 5 matching bases. The germline V gene encodes CDR1 DFQATT and CDR2 SNEGSKA (reference sequence). Between the trimmed V and J ends, which lost 4 bases and 0 bases, there was a span of 11 bases. The CDR3 runs 14 residues. Written as DNA, the CDR3 is TGCAGTGCTAAAGAGGGCGGAAGCACAGATACGCAGTATTTT. Translating gives CSAKEGGSTDTQYF.

This clonotype was seen a few times. The V call is TRBV5-1, the J call TRBJ2-1; D is possibly TRBD1 (5 bases). Germline V lookup: CDR1 SGHRS, CDR2 YFSETQ. V lost 3 bases and J 0 bases, leaving 13 bases between the germline ends. The CDR3 has 16 amino acids. In DNA, the CDR3 is TGCGCCAGCAGCTGGCAGACAGCAAGCTCCTACAATGAGCAGTTCTTC. It yields the protein CASSWQTASSYNEQFF.

V usage is TRBV4-2 and J usage is TRBJ2-7; perhaps D is TRBD1 or TRBD2 (7 bases each). Trimming took 2 bases from V and 1 from J, leaving 15 bases between them. The CDR3 sequence is 16 residues long. Looked up from germline, CDR1 is LGHNA and CDR2 is YNFKEQ. The CDR3 DNA reads as TGTGCCAGCAGCCAACCCCAGGGGGGGGTTTCCTACGAGCAGTACTTC. Its translation is CASSQPQGGVSYEQYF.

The CDR3 protein is CASSFGGGTTDTQYF. In DNA, the CDR3 is TGTGCCAGCAGTTTTGGGGGGGGAACCACAGATACGCAGTATTTT. The chain combines TRBV28 with TRBJ2-3, with 7 bases aligning to TRBD2. Germline CDR1 and CDR2: MDHEN and SYDVKM. The CDR3 has 15 amino acids. Trimming took 3 bases from V and 2 from J; bases not matched to a gene: 5.

This clonotype was counted many times. The CDR3 DNA is TGTGCCAGCAGCTTACAAAAGGGACTAGCGGGTTTCTACGAGCAGTACTTC. Protein sequence: CASSLQKGLAGFYEQYF. The chain couples TRBV13 to TRBJ2-7; 12 nucleotides match TRBD2. The CDR3 consists of 17 residues. Trimming cost V 2 bases and J 3 bases; bases outside gene matches: 8. The germline V gene has CDR1 PRHDT and CDR2 FYEKMQ (reference sequence).

The chain employs TRBV7-2 and TRBJ2-5; D remains unclear. The V end lost 2 bases, the J end lost 3 bases, and 10 bases lay between the germline ends. The CDR3 runs to 14 residues. CDR1 and CDR2 (germline): SGHTA, FQGNSA. The CDR3, as DNA: TGTGCCAGCAGCTTAACCGGGCCTGAAGAGACCCAGTACTTC. Amino acids: CASSLTGPEETQYF.

This clonotype was counted only a few times. CDR3 nucleotides: TGTGCCACTCGGACAGACCTGAACTATGGCTACACCTTC. Residues: CATRTDLNYGYTF. The chain uses TRBV28 and TRBJ1-2; possible D gene TRBD1, 6 bases. The CDR3 runs 13 residues. CDR1 and CDR2 (germline): MDHEN, SYDVKM. V lost 10 bases to trimming and J lost 2 bases, with 14 bases between them.

In its sample, this clonotype was seen a few times. A read error is possible here, since a much larger clone lies one base away. The chain joins TRBV2 to TRBJ1-2; perhaps TRBD1 as D (5 bases). The CDR3 consists of 12 residues. Germline loops: CDR1 SNHLY, CDR2 FYNNEI. V gave up 4 bases and J gave up 5 bases, with 8 bases separating them. CDR3 sequence: CASSGPGYGYTF. CDR3 DNA sequence: TGTGCCAGCAGTGGGCCAGGGTATGGCTACACCTTC.

The rearrangement joins TRBV24-1 to TRBJ2-5; D is undetermined. V dropped 3 bases and J dropped 4 bases, with 8 bases sitting between them. Germline V lookup: CDR1 KGHDR, CDR2 SFDVKD. This CDR3 comprises 13 residues. The CDR3 coding sequence is TGTGCCACCAGTGATCCCAACAGAGAGACCCAGTACTTC. Encoded protein: CATSDPNRETQYF.

The V call is TRBV5-1, the J call TRBJ1-1; D is perhaps TRBD1 (5 bases). The CDR3 is 15 residues long. Germline V gene data show CDR1 as SGHRS and CDR2 as YFSETQ. V lost 4 bases, J lost 1 base, and 14 bases lay in between. CDR3 residues: CASSKRDGENTEAFF. CDR3 nucleotides: TGCGCCAGCAGCAAGAGGGACGGCGAGAACACTGAAGCTTTCTTT.

This clonotype was detected many times. This chain links TRBV7-2 with TRBJ2-3; a weak D match, TRBD2 (5 bases). The CDR3 sequence is 14 residues long. Germline lookup yields CDR1 SGHTA and CDR2 FQGNSA. Trimming pared 5 bases from V and 8 bases from J, leaving 17 bases between. CDR3 DNA sequence: TGTGCCAGCAGCCCCGGCGAGGGAATGGGTACGCAGTATTTT. It is translated as CASSPGEGMGTQYF.